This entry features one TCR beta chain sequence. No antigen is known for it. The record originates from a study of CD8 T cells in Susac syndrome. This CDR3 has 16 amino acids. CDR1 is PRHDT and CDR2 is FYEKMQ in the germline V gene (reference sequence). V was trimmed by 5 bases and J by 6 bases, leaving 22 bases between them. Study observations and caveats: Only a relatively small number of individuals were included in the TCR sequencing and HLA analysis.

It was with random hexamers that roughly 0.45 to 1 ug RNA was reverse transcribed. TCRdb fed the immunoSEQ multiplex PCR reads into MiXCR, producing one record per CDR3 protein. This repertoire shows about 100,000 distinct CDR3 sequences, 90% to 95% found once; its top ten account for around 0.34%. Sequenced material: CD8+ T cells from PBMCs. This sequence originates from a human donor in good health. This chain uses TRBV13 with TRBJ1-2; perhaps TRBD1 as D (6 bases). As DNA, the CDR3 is TGTGCCAGCAGCCCCGCCCGGGACAACGACATCCATGGCTACACCTTC. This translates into CASSPARDNDIHGYTF. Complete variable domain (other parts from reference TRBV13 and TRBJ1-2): AAGVIQSPRHLIKEKRETATLKCYPIPRHDTVYWYQQGPGQDPQFLISFYEKMQSDKGSIPDRFSAQQFSDYHSELNMSSLELGDSALYFCASSPARDNDIHGYTFGSGTRLTVV.